The next 25 T cell receptor beta chains were all read from a single sample in a study of T cell changes during pregnancy in multiple sclerosis. Data came from immunoSEQ multiplex PCR; TCRdb stores just in-frame clones and leaves some out. The sample carries some 33,000 clones, about nine tenths recorded once. Specimen: CD8+ T cells from peripheral blood mononuclear cells, collected in the second trimester of pregnancy. The receptors originated from a female donor in good health, enrolled as a control in a pregnancy study.

The V gene is TRBV2, the J gene TRBJ1-5; TRBD1 is a possible D gene (5 bases). V shed 7 bases and J shed 3 bases, with 10 bases lying between them. The CDR3 runs 13 residues. Germline V lookup: CDR1 SNHLY, CDR2 FYNNEI. The CDR3 here is CASNQGDNQPQHF. Here the CDR3 DNA reads TGTGCCAGCAATCAAGGGGACAATCAGCCCCAGCATTTT.

Judged by abundance, this clone is medium-sized (0.01 to 0.1%). V usage is TRBV7-8 and J usage is TRBJ1-1; D perhaps matches TRBD1 (6 bases). The CDR3 runs to 13 residues. Looked up from germline, CDR1 is SGHVS and CDR2 is FQNEAQ. V dropped 5 bases and J dropped 11 bases, with 18 bases sitting between them. CDR3 sequence reads: CASSTGTPEVAFF. In DNA form, the CDR3 reads TGTGCCAGCAGCACTGGGACACCGGAGGTGGCTTTCTTT.

The rearrangement joins TRBV9 to TRBJ1-4; tentative D call: TRBD1 (6 bases). CDR3 size: 15 residues. Germline V CDR1 and CDR2: SGDLS, YYNGEE. Trimming removed 8 bases from V and 8 bases from J, with 22 bases in between. The CDR3 region is CASSPGVVEREKLFF. CDR3 sequence (DNA): TGTGCCAGTTCCCCAGGGGTCGTGGAGAGGGAAAAACTGTTTTTT.

The chain uses TRBV6-6 and TRBJ1-2, with a tentative D call TRBD1 (5 bases). CDR3 length: 15 residues. Germline lookup yields CDR1 MNHNY and CDR2 SVGAGI (reference sequence). Trimming left V 6 bases short and J 7 bases short, with 21 bases between. CDR3 in DNA: TGTGCCAGCAGGGAACGGGACTCCTGGCTGGGTGGCTACACCTTC. It translates to CASRERDSWLGGYTF.

The chain combines TRBV6-4 with TRBJ2-1, with TRBD2 matching over 9 bases. The CDR3 consists of 16 residues. Germline V CDR1 and CDR2: MRHNA, SNTAGT. Losses at the gene ends were 5 bases for V and 5 bases for J; bases not matched to a gene: 10. Written as DNA, the CDR3 is TGTGCCAGCAGTCCCCAGAGCGGGGGGATCGACAATGAGCAGTTCTTC. It yields the protein CASSPQSGGIDNEQFF.

The genes are TRBV29-1 and TRBJ1-2; 9 nucleotides align to TRBD1. CDR3 length: 15 amino acids. The V gene's germline CDR1 is SQVTM and CDR2 ANQGSEA. Germline trimming cut 4 bases from V and 2 bases from J; bases unmatched to any gene: 8. For the CDR3, the DNA is TGCAGCGTTGTGGGACAGGGTTTCGGGAACTATGGCTACACCTTC. As protein: CSVVGQGFGNYGYTF.

V usage is TRBV14 and J usage is TRBJ2-7; a weak D match, TRBD2 (6 bases). The germline V and J ends were trimmed by 5 bases and 2 bases, with 16 bases remaining between them. Germline V CDR1 and CDR2: SGHDN, FVKESK. The CDR3 extends over 15 amino acids. The CDR3 bases are TGTGCCAGCAGCTACGGGACTGTACCCACCTACGAGCAGTACTTC. This gives the protein CASSYGTVPTYEQYF.

The V gene is TRBV9, the J gene TRBJ2-3, with D possibly being TRBD2 (6 bases). The CDR3 totals 13 residues. The V and J ends lost 0 bases and 5 bases respectively, with 7 bases between them. Germline CDR1 SGDLS, CDR2 YYNGEE. CDR3 sequence reads: CASSVGGEDTQYF. The CDR3 bases are TGTGCCAGCAGCGTAGGGGGGGAAGATACGCAGTATTTT.

This chain uses TRBV29-1 with TRBJ2-1, with D hard to call. Germline V CDR1 and CDR2: SQVTM, ANQGSEA. This CDR3 region has 12 residues. The V and J ends lost 1 base and 8 bases respectively, with 9 bases between them. The CDR3 here is CSVEGSGYEQFF. As DNA, the CDR3 is TGCAGCGTTGAAGGCTCAGGCTATGAGCAGTTCTTC.

The chain has TRBV19 and TRBJ2-7, with D possibly TRBD2 on 6 matching bases. The CDR3 contains 15 residues. V lost 5 bases and J lost 2, with 16 bases in between. Germline V lookup: CDR1 LNHDA, CDR2 SQIVND (reference sequence). CDR3 in amino acids: CASSVGGGTAYEQYF. The CDR3 nucleotides read TGTGCCAGTAGTGTTGGAGGAGGGACCGCCTACGAGCAGTACTTC.

The gene calls are TRBV6-1 and TRBJ1-5; 8 nucleotides agree with TRBD1. This CDR3 spans 15 amino acids. Trimming cost V 3 bases and J 4 bases; bases outside gene matches: 5. Germline values: CDR1 MNHNS, CDR2 SASEGT. The CDR3 loop is CASSEPGQVNQPQHF. The CDR3 DNA reads TGTGCCAGCAGTGAGCCGGGACAGGTTAATCAGCCCCAGCATTTT.

As DNA, the CDR3 is TGTGCCAGCAGCGTAGAGCGGACAGGGCCTATTTCCTACACCTTC. Its translation is CASSVERTGPISYTF. The J gene is TRBJ1-2, the V gene TRBV9; 8 bases line up with TRBD1. V lost 0 bases and J lost 10; bases outside the gene matches: 11. The CDR3 runs to 15 residues. In germline, CDR1 is SGDLS, CDR2 YYNGEE.

The CDR3: CASSPGTEAFF. The CDR3 coding sequence is TGTGCCAGCAGTCCGGGCACTGAAGCTTTCTTT. The rearrangement uses TRBV27 and TRBJ1-1; no definite D call. V lost 5 bases and J lost 4, with 5 bases in between. The CDR3 contains 11 residues. Looked up from germline, CDR1 is MNHEY and CDR2 is SMNVEV (reference sequence).

V usage is TRBV9 and J usage is TRBJ2-3; TRBD2 matches at 13 bases. Germline trimming cut 0 bases from V and 0 bases from J; bases unmatched to any gene: 7. CDR3 size: 19 residues. The V gene's germline CDR1 is SGDLS and CDR2 YYNGEE. The CDR3 loop is CASSVGLAGGPTSTDTQYF. For the CDR3, the DNA is TGTGCCAGCAGCGTAGGACTAGCGGGGGGCCCCACTAGCACAGATACGCAGTATTTT.

A few counts support this clone. This chain uses TRBV30 with TRBJ2-1; 12 positions match TRBD2. The CDR3 loop spans 15 amino acids. The J segment lost 6 bases and the V segment lost 1 base, leaving 4 bases of the junction unmatched. Germline CDR1 reads GTSNPN; CDR2 reads SVGIG (reference sequence). The CDR3 sequence is CAWSEWTSGANEQFF. In nucleotides, the CDR3 is TGTGCCTGGAGTGAGTGGACTAGCGGGGCCAATGAGCAGTTCTTC.

The DNA of the CDR3 is TGTGCCAGCAGCCAGGACAGGGTCGGGGAGGAAGCTTTCTTT. It specifies CASSQDRVGEEAFF. The gene calls are TRBV7-8 and TRBJ1-1, with TRBD1 matching 8 bases. V lost 5 bases, J lost 8 bases, and 10 bases stayed unmatched. Germline-derived CDR1 and CDR2 are SGHVS and FQNEAQ. This CDR3 comprises 14 residues.

The chain is built from TRBV30 and TRBJ1-2; no clear D. This CDR3 has 12 residues. With 3 bases removed from V and 8 bases from J, the gap between germline ends came to 13 bases. The germline gives CDR1 GTSNPN, CDR2 SVGIG (reference sequence). The CDR3 sequence: CAWRGSWEGYTF. In DNA form, the CDR3 reads TGTGCCTGGAGAGGGTCGTGGGAGGGCTACACCTTC. Full variable domain (rest looked up from reference TRBV30 and TRBJ1-2): SQTIHQWPATLVQPVGSPLSLECTVEGTSNPNLYWYRQAAGRGLQLLFYSVGIGQISSEVPQNLSASRPQDRQFILSSKKLLLSDSGFYLCAWRGSWEGYTFGSGTRLTVV.

The V call is TRBV5-5, the J call TRBJ1-1, with D possibly matching TRBD1 (5 bases). Germline V gene sequence: CDR1 SGHKS, CDR2 YYEKEE (reference sequence). Trimming took off 3 bases at V and 3 bases at J, with 6 bases between the two ends. The CDR3 extends over 12 amino acids. CDR3 in amino acids: CASSWGDTEAFF. The CDR3 bases are TGTGCCAGCAGCTGGGGGGACACTGAAGCTTTCTTT.

The chain combines TRBV6-5 with TRBJ1-5, with 8 bases aligning to TRBD1. Trimming at V came to 5 bases and at J to 7 bases, leaving 7 bases not matched to a gene. Germline V gives CDR1 MNHEY, CDR2 SVGAGI. The CDR3 consists of 14 residues. Here the CDR3 reads CASSSDRGRQPQHF. As DNA, the CDR3 is TGTGCCAGCAGTAGCGACAGGGGAAGGCAGCCCCAGCATTTT.

This chain joins TRBV9 and TRBJ2-5; a possible D gene is TRBD1 (5 bases). Trimming stripped 0 bases from V and 0 bases from J, with 12 bases between. In germline, CDR1 is SGDLS, CDR2 YYNGEE. The CDR3 runs 16 residues. CDR3 in amino acids: CASSVETGTDQETQYF. The CDR3 nucleotides read TGTGCCAGCAGCGTAGAAACAGGAACTGACCAAGAGACCCAGTACTTC. The full variable domain, completed using reference TRBV9 and TRBJ2-5, is DSGVTQTPKHLITATGQRVTLRCSPRSGDLSVYWYQQSLDQGLQFLIQYYNGEERAKGNILERFSAQQFPDLHSELNLSSLELGDSALYFCASSVETGTDQETQYFGPGTRLLVL.

The chain couples TRBV27 to TRBJ2-3, with a tentative D call TRBD1 (6 bases). The CDR3 is 14 residues long. The germline V gene encodes CDR1 MNHEY and CDR2 SMNVEV (reference sequence). V was pared by 2 bases and J by 4 bases, with 10 bases between. The CDR3 is CASSLQGFADTQYF. The DNA of the CDR3 is TGTGCCAGCAGTTTACAGGGGTTCGCAGATACGCAGTATTTT.

The J gene is TRBJ1-2, the V gene TRBV6-4, with 8 bases lining up with TRBD1. V trimming: 2 bases; J trimming: 4 bases; junction bases outside the gene matches: 6. The CDR3 has 15 residues. Germline assignment: CDR1 MRHNA and CDR2 SNTAGT. The CDR3 region has the DNA TGTGCCAGCAGTGACACGACAGGGGCCGCCTATGGCTACACCTTC. Protein sequence: CASSDTTGAAYGYTF.

The rearrangement links TRBV25-1 to TRBJ2-5, with 8 bases matching TRBD1. The germline gives CDR1 MGHDK, CDR2 SYGVNS. Trimming took 2 bases from V and 5 from J; bases not matched to a gene: 1. The CDR3 consists of 13 residues. The CDR3 loop reads CASSEHRGETQYF. The CDR3 nucleotides read TGTGCCAGCAGTGAACACAGGGGGGAGACCCAGTACTTC.

V is TRBV15 and J is TRBJ1-2, with 7 bases matching TRBD1. Losses at the gene ends were 2 bases for V and 3 bases for J; bases not matched to a gene: 6. This CDR3 comprises 15 residues. Germline CDR1 LNHNV, CDR2 YYDKDF (reference sequence). The CDR3 DNA follows: TGTGCCACCAGCAGAACCATCGACAGGGACTATGGCTACACCTTC. Translation: CATSRTIDRDYGYTF.

V usage is TRBV18 and J usage is TRBJ2-7, with TRBD1 matching 8 bases. V gave up 5 bases and J gave up 9 bases; unmatched junction bases: 15. The CDR3 has 15 amino acids. In germline, CDR1 is KGHSH, CDR2 LQKENI. The CDR3 region is CASSESGTGRLGQYF. In DNA form, the CDR3 reads TGTGCCAGCTCAGAATCCGGGACAGGACGCCTTGGGCAGTACTTC.